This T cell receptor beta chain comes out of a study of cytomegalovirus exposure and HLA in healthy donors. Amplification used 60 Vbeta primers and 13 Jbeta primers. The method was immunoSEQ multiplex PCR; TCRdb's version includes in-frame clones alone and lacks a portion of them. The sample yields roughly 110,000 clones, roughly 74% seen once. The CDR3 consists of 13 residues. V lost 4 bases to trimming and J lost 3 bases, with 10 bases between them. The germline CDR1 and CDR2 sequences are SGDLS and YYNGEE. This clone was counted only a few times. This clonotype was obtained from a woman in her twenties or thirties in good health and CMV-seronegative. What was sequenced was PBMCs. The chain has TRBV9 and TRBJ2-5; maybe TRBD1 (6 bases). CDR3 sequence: CASSFGQKETQYF. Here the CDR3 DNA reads TGTGCCAGCAGCTTCGGACAGAAAGAGACCCAGTACTTC. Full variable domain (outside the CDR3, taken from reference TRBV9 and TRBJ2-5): DSGVTQTPKHLITATGQRVTLRCSPRSGDLSVYWYQQSLDQGLQFLIQYYNGEERAKGNILERFSAQQFPDLHSELNLSSLELGDSALYFCASSFGQKETQYFGPGTRLLVL.